This T cell receptor (beta chain) was retrieved from a study of CD8+CD57+ T cells in acquired aplastic anemia. The CDR3 is 15 amino acids. The V and J ends lost 1 base and 8 bases, in that order; junction bases with no gene match: 4. CDR3 and TCR beta VDJ profiling relied on a genomic DNA template. TCRdb fed the reads into MiXCR, producing one record per CDR3 protein. The repertoire consists of around 160,000 distinct CDR3 sequences, with around half occurring once and the leading ten covering approximately 3%. Whoever was chosen for sequencing had shown CD8+CD57+ cell expansion by flow cytometry. This chain links TRBV12-3 or TRBV12-4 with TRBJ2-1; 11 bases fit TRBD2. This clonotype was sampled from a human donor with aplastic anemia. The sequencing input was sorted CD4+, CD8+, or CD8+CD57+ T cells (not recorded which) from PBMCs. Written as DNA, the CDR3 is TGTGCCAGCAGTTTAGGACTAGCGGGATTCGATGAGCAGTTCTTC. Translating gives CASSLGLAGFDEQFF.